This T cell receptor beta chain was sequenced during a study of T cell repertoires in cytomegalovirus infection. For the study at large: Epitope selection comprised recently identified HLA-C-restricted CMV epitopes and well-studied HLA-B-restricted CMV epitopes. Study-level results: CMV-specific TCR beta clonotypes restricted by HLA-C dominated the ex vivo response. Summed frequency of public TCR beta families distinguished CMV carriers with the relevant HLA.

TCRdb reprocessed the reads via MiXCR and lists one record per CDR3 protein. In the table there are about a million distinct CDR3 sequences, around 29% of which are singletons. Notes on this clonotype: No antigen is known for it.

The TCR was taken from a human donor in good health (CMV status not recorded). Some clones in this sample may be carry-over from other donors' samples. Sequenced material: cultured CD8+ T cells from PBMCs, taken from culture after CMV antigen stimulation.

The CDR3 loop is CASSLATAGPNTEAFF. In DNA form, the CDR3 reads TGCGCCAGCAGCTTGGCCACGGCGGGACCGAACACTGAAGCTTTCTTT. The V and J genes are TRBV5-1 and TRBJ1-1, with a weak D call TRBD1 (5 bases). Germline CDR1 SGHRS, CDR2 YFSETQ. The CDR3 is 16 residues long. V shed 0 bases and J shed 1 base, with 13 bases lying between them.